This TCR beta chain was identified in a study of blood T cell repertoires in COVID-19. Study as a whole: PBMCs, B-cell-depleted T cells, or T cells were the source of the cDNA or gDNA that made up the material.

Germline V gene lookup returns CDR1 SGHDN and CDR2 FVKESK. V dropped 4 bases and J dropped 2 bases, with 6 bases sitting between them. The CDR3 runs 13 residues. Per the authors' pipeline: Nucleated cell counts were estimated from reference gene primer amplification. Some clones are missing from TCRdb's copy, which holds only in-frame ones; the method was immunoSEQ multiplex PCR. V and J calls and clone size are those listed in that table; D and trimming were worked out from the DNA. Of around 140,000 clones in the sample, 88% were seen once. This sequence was found in a human donor in a cohort sampled during active COVID-19. Sequencing was done on a sample of peripheral blood. The rearrangement uses TRBV14 and TRBJ1-3; the D is unclear. In DNA, the CDR3 is TGTGCCAGCAGCCCCCGAGCTGGAAACACCATATATTTT. This codes for CASSPRAGNTIYF.